Listed here is a single TCR beta chain. What it recognizes is unknown. Between the trimmed V and J ends, which lost 3 bases and 4 bases, there was a span of 15 bases. This CDR3 has 15 residues. Germline V CDR1 and CDR2: MDHEN, SYDVKM. The data were obtained in a study of early T cells in non-severe SARS-CoV-2 infection. Study information: The sequenced material was bulk RNA from unsorted whole blood, and its chains were unpaired.

Unique molecular identifiers were affixed to single, distinct cDNA molecules. TCRdb re-analysed the 5' RACE reads in MiXCR, keeping a single row per CDR3 protein. The data show about 26,000 distinct CDR3 sequences, roughly 5.3% seen once. Study conclusions and caveats: The VDJdb matching leaned toward anti-spike CD8 responses and overlooked private and CD4 specificities.

This receptor was obtained from an adult who was a healthcare worker with PCR-confirmed SARS-CoV-2 infection or an uninfected control (not recorded which). Sequences were obtained from whole blood. The rearrangement uses TRBV28 and TRBJ1-2, with no clear D. CDR3 sequence reads: CASSFQAGLVYGYTF. CDR3 coding DNA: TGTGCCAGCAGTTTCCAGGCAGGCCTTGTCTATGGCTACACCTTC.